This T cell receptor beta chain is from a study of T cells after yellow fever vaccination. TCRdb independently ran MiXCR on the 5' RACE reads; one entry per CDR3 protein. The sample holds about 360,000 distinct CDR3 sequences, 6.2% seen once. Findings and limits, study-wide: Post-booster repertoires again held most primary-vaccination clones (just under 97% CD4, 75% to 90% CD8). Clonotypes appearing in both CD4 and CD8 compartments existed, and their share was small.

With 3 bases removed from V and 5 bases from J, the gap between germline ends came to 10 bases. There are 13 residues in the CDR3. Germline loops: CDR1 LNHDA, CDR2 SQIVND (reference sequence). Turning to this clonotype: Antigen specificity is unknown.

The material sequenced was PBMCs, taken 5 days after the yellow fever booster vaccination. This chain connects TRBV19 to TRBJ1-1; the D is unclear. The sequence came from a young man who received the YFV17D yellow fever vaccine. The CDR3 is CASSMSWGTEAFF. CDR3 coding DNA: TGTGCCAGTAGTATGTCCTGGGGAACTGAAGCTTTCTTT.